These T cell receptor beta chains were read from a single sample in a study of T cells expressing NK-cell markers. TCRdb re-called the 5' RACE reads; every CDR3 protein appears as one record, without DNA. This sample carries 150,000 or so distinct CDR3 sequences, with around 18% going to the ten biggest clones. Sequencing was carried out using blood T cells: a sorted CD56 or NKG2C T cell subset, CD4+ or CD8+ T cells, or bulk PBMC T cells (not recorded which). These receptors came from a woman aged 18-69 years in good health. CDR3s include the opening cysteine and the closing phenylalanine or tryptophan.

v_gene: TRBV29-1
j_gene: TRBJ1-2
CDR3aa: CSVSPSQGNYGYTF

v_gene: TRBV29-1
j_gene: TRBJ2-3
CDR3aa: CSVRDPYTDTQYF

v_gene: TRBV6-1
j_gene: TRBJ2-7
CDR3aa: CASSETRSGVAGVRQYF

v_gene: TRBV2
j_gene: TRBJ1-6
CDR3aa: CASSTGTGGVPLHF

v_gene: TRBV20-1
j_gene: TRBJ2-1
CDR3aa: CSAPRPSGPGNEQFF

v_gene: TRBV5-1
j_gene: TRBJ2-2
CDR3aa: CASSLDGSGTGELFF

v_gene: TRBV7-9
j_gene: TRBJ2-2
CDR3aa: CASSLVRTSSTGELFF

v_gene: TRBV7-3
j_gene: TRBJ2-5
CDR3aa: CASSQQPSETQYF

v_gene: TRBV27
j_gene: TRBJ2-1
CDR3aa: CASSLLSGQNSYNEQFF

v_gene: TRBV4-2
j_gene: TRBJ1-4
CDR3aa: CASSAGRAGLLNEKLFF

v_gene: TRBV5-1
j_gene: TRBJ1-2
CDR3aa: CASRSFGTAYGYTF

v_gene: TRBV20-1
j_gene: TRBJ1-2
CDR3aa: CKGQGGDYGYTF

v_gene: TRBV7-2
j_gene: TRBJ1-1
CDR3aa: CASSRRQGGTGNTEAFF

v_gene: TRBV4-1
j_gene: TRBJ1-2
CDR3aa: CASSQVVSGGASRGYTF

v_gene: TRBV21-1
j_gene: TRBJ2-3
CDR3aa: CASSKVLRGPADTQYF

v_gene: TRBV18
j_gene: TRBJ1-4
CDR3aa: CASSPLPDTTDLNEKLFF

v_gene: TRBV7-9
j_gene: TRBJ1-2
CDR3aa: CASSVDVGDTVYGYTF

v_gene: TRBV2
j_gene: TRBJ2-7
CDR3aa: CASTINRGIYEQYF

v_gene: TRBV7-2
j_gene: TRBJ2-3
CDR3aa: CASSSGALRDTQYF

v_gene: TRBV2
j_gene: TRBJ2-1
CDR3aa: CASSGIKSGGHPDYNEQFF

v_gene: TRBV7-9
j_gene: TRBJ2-2
CDR3aa: CASSSGSPYTGELFF

v_gene: TRBV7-6
j_gene: TRBJ2-7
CDR3aa: CASSLNIFAYEQYF